The 17 T cell receptor beta chains below come from one sample, sequenced in a study of blood T cell repertoires in COVID-19. The assay was immunoSEQ multiplex PCR, and TCRdb's table has in-frame clones only and misses some. The table has about 480,000 clones, approximately 89% seen once. What was sequenced was peripheral blood. The receptors were gathered from a man aged 18 to 29 with COVID-19, enrolled during active disease.

V is TRBV28 and J is TRBJ1-2; D is ambiguous. The germline V and J ends were trimmed by 3 bases and 5 bases, with 10 bases remaining between them. The CDR3 runs to 13 residues. The germline V gene has CDR1 MDHEN and CDR2 SYDVKM. This CDR3 reads CASSFGRGYGYTF. DNA of the CDR3: TGTGCCAGCAGTTTCGGCCGCGGGTATGGCTACACCTTC.

The J gene is TRBJ2-7, the V gene TRBV7-8; weak D call: TRBD2 (6 bases). The germline gives CDR1 SGHVS, CDR2 FQNEAQ. V was trimmed by 3 bases and J by 6 bases, leaving 21 bases between them. The CDR3 has 16 residues. CDR3 in DNA: TGTGCCAGCAGCTTCGAGACTATAGGCGAGGAGGGCGAGCAGTACTTC. It translates to CASSFETIGEEGEQYF.

J is TRBJ1-4 and V is TRBV28, with D hard to call. CDR1 is MDHEN, CDR2 SYDVKM, per germline. V lost 6 bases to trimming and J lost 8 bases, with 4 bases between them. The length of the CDR3 is 10 residues. The CDR3 sequence: CASSGEKLFF. The CDR3 coding sequence is TGTGCCAGCAGCGGGGAAAAACTGTTTTTT.

This clone was detected a few times. This chain joins TRBV13 and TRBJ2-7, with D possibly matching TRBD1 (6 bases). The length of the CDR3 is 16 residues. Germline V gene data show CDR1 as PRHDT and CDR2 as FYEKMQ (reference sequence). V lost 0 bases to trimming and J lost 0 bases, with 12 bases between them. CDR3 nucleotides: TGTGCCAGCAGCTTAGGAGTAACAGGGAGCTCCTACGAGCAGTACTTC. It translates to CASSLGVTGSSYEQYF.

The chain couples TRBV19 to TRBJ2-2, with TRBD1 matching over 10 bases. The CDR3 contains 16 residues. The trim removed 5 bases at V and 4 bases at J, leaving 7 bases unmatched. The germline V gene has CDR1 LNHDA and CDR2 SQIVND (reference sequence). The CDR3: CASSSYGTGVTGELFF. The CDR3 coding sequence is TGTGCCAGTAGTTCATACGGGACAGGGGTCACCGGGGAGCTGTTTTTT.

This chain links TRBV12-3 or TRBV12-4 with TRBJ1-2; D remains ambiguous. Trimming removed 7 bases from V and 4 bases from J, with 13 bases in between. There are 13 residues in the CDR3. The CDR3 protein is CASTAGRRYGYTF. The CDR3 region has the DNA TGTGCCAGCACCGCGGGCCGGCGCTATGGCTACACCTTC.

The V gene is TRBV6-1, the J gene TRBJ2-3; 9 nucleotides line up with TRBD1. CDR3 size: 16 residues. With V trimmed by 2 bases and J by 6 bases, 9 bases remained unmatched. Germline V gene lookup returns CDR1 MNHNS and CDR2 SASEGT. The CDR3: CASSEYPQGAFDTQYF. The CDR3 nucleotides are TGTGCCAGCAGTGAATATCCACAGGGGGCGTTCGATACGCAGTATTTT.

The chain joins TRBV7-6 to TRBJ1-1; no definite D call. Germline assignment: CDR1 SGHVS and CDR2 FNYEAQ. V shed 5 bases and J shed 0 bases, with 10 bases lying between them. This CDR3 spans 14 amino acids. The CDR3 loop is CASSPRYMNTEAFF. CDR3 coding DNA: TGTGCCAGCAGCCCCAGGTACATGAACACTGAAGCTTTCTTT.

V usage is TRBV12-3 or TRBV12-4 and J usage is TRBJ1-2; D not certain. The CDR3 has 12 residues. V dropped 3 bases and J dropped 4 bases, with 6 bases sitting between them. CDR3 nucleotide sequence: TGTGCCAGCAGTTTGTCACTCTATGGCTACACCTTC. Protein product: CASSLSLYGYTF.

The DNA for the CDR3 is TGTGCCAGCAGCTACGGGACTAGCGGGAGGGGACAAGAGACCCAGTACTTC. Protein: CASSYGTSGRGQETQYF. V is TRBV7-9 and J is TRBJ2-5; 16 bases match TRBD2. Germline lookup yields CDR1 SEHNR and CDR2 FQNEAQ (reference sequence). The CDR3 totals 17 residues. The V gene end was trimmed by 4 bases and the J gene end by 2 bases; junction bases not matched to a gene: 4.

The chain carries TRBV10-3 and TRBJ1-4; 9 bases map to TRBD1. The V gene end was trimmed by 0 bases and the J gene end by 6 bases; junction bases not matched to a gene: 5. CDR1 is ENHRY, CDR2 SYGVKD, per germline. The CDR3 has 16 amino acids. CDR3 bases: TGTGCCATCAGTGAGTCGGGGACAGGGTTAGATGAAAAACTGTTTTTT. This gives the protein CAISESGTGLDEKLFF.

CDR3 region: CASSFGGSPIYNEQFF. CDR3 coding DNA: TGTGCCAGCAGCTTCGGAGGGAGTCCTATATACAATGAGCAGTTCTTC. The chain employs TRBV5-4 and TRBJ2-1, with D perhaps matching TRBD2 (6 bases). CDR1 and CDR2 from the germline V gene are SGHNT and YYREEE (reference sequence). Trimming pared 2 bases from V and 4 bases from J, leaving 16 bases between. The length of the CDR3 is 16 residues.

J is TRBJ2-5 and V is TRBV5-1; TRBD1 matches 7 bases. The CDR3 is 16 residues long. The V gene's germline CDR1 is SGHRS and CDR2 YFSETQ. V lost 4 bases to trimming and J lost 6 bases; unmatched junction nucleotides: 15. The CDR3 coding sequence is TGCGCCAGCAGCCCGCTTACAGGGGTGACCGTAAAGACCCAGTACTTC. It specifies CASSPLTGVTVKTQYF.

The chain is built from TRBV14 and TRBJ1-4; 7 bases line up with TRBD1. Looked up from germline, CDR1 is SGHDN and CDR2 is FVKESK. V gave up 4 bases and J gave up 8 bases; unmatched junction bases: 13. This CDR3 contains 16 residues. CDR3 amino acids: CASSPLVGTEEEKLFF. CDR3 nucleotides: TGTGCCAGCAGCCCCTTGGTAGGGACAGAGGAGGAAAAACTGTTTTTT.

Only one count was recorded for this clone. The chain employs TRBV4-1 and TRBJ2-1; D is possibly TRBD2 (6 bases). Germline assignment: CDR1 MGHRA and CDR2 YSYEKL. Trimming took 4 bases from V and 6 from J, leaving 7 bases between them. This CDR3 is built from 12 residues. CDR3: CASSRSGNEQFF. In nucleotides, the CDR3 is TGCGCCAGCAGCCGTAGCGGCAATGAGCAGTTCTTC.

This chain joins TRBV6-1 and TRBJ2-1; TRBD1 matches 7 bases. Germline V CDR1 and CDR2: MNHNS, SASEGT. J gave up 2 bases and V 3 bases, and 4 bases lay outside the gene matches. The CDR3 covers 15 residues. The CDR3 nucleotides are TGTGCCAGCAGTGACGGGACAGCAACCTACAATGAGCAGTTCTTC. Its protein product is CASSDGTATYNEQFF.

As to this clone: Distinct nucleotide sequences in the sample also encode this CDR3. The genes are TRBV27 and TRBJ2-7; 7 bases are a match to TRBD1. From germline, CDR1 is MNHEY and CDR2 SMNVEV (reference sequence). The V and J ends lost 4 bases and 3 bases, in that order; junction bases with no gene match: 0. The CDR3 totals 12 residues. CDR3 region: CASSSGGYEQYF. The CDR3, as DNA: TGTGCCAGCAGTTCAGGGGGCTACGAGCAGTACTTC.